These 28 T cell receptor beta chains were sequenced from one sample in a study of shared clonotypes between healthy human individuals. Measured with immunoSEQ multiplex PCR; TCRdb has only the in-frame clones, and not every one. The repertoire holds roughly 650,000 clones, with approximately 97% as singletons. Material for sequencing was naive CD4+ T cells sorted from blood. The subset: CD45RA+ positively selected. The receptors stem from a young woman in good health.

The chain uses TRBV28 and TRBJ1-1, with 8 bases matching TRBD1. In germline, CDR1 is MDHEN, CDR2 SYDVKM. After removal of 1 base from V and 5 bases from J, the junction contained 9 bases not matched to a gene. There are 16 residues in the CDR3. The CDR3 bases are TGTGCCAGCAGTTTATCCCTGCAGGGGGCGAGTACTGAAGCTTTCTTT. Protein: CASSLSLQGASTEAFF.

The chain employs TRBV2 and TRBJ2-1; 7 bases line up with TRBD2. Germline V CDR1 and CDR2: SNHLY, FYNNEI. After removal of 6 bases from V and 5 bases from J, the junction contained 4 bases not matched to a gene. This CDR3 has 13 amino acids. CDR3 loop: CASSRDYHNEQFF. Written as DNA, the CDR3 is TGTGCCAGCAGCCGGGACTACCACAATGAGCAGTTCTTC.

The chain links TRBV27 to TRBJ2-1; 12 nucleotides agree with TRBD2. V lost 4 bases and J lost 2; bases outside the gene matches: 3. The CDR3 has 16 amino acids. Germline-derived CDR1 and CDR2 are MNHEY and SMNVEV (reference sequence). In DNA form, the CDR3 reads TGTGCCAGCAGTTGGCGGACTAGCGGGACCTACAATGAGCAGTTCTTC. Residues: CASSWRTSGTYNEQFF.

The chain is built from TRBV6-6 and TRBJ2-5; TRBD2 matches at 7 bases. V shed 7 bases, J shed 5 bases, and the junction held 7 bases outside the gene matches. The CDR3 covers 13 residues. Germline V CDR1 and CDR2: MNHNY, SVGAGI (reference sequence). The CDR3 region has the DNA TGTGCCAGCACCGCCGGCGGGGGTGAGACCCAGTACTTC. Encoded protein: CASTAGGGETQYF.

This rearrangement joins TRBV19 to TRBJ1-4, with TRBD1 matching over 8 bases. CDR1 and CDR2 (germline): LNHDA, SQIVND (reference sequence). The CDR3 extends over 14 amino acids. Trimming at V came to 8 bases and at J to 6 bases, leaving 8 bases not matched to a gene. CDR3 sequence reads: CASGGTGSDEKLFF. In DNA form, the CDR3 reads TGTGCCAGTGGGGGGACAGGATCTGATGAAAAACTGTTTTTT.

V gene TRBV7-2 combines with J gene TRBJ2-1, with unresolved D. V shed 2 bases and J shed 5 bases, with 13 bases lying between them. The CDR3 has 15 amino acids. Germline loops: CDR1 SGHTA, CDR2 FQGNSA. The CDR3, as DNA: TGTGCCAGCAGCTTATGGATCGCTACTGACAATGAGCAGTTCTTC. It codes for CASSLWIATDNEQFF.

The chain combines TRBV5-1 with TRBJ2-7; TRBD1 matches at 8 bases. The CDR3 covers 14 residues. The germline gives CDR1 SGHRS, CDR2 YFSETQ. Germline trimming cut 4 bases from V and 1 base from J; bases unmatched to any gene: 4. The CDR3, as DNA: TGCGCCAGCAGCAGGACAGGGCTTTCCTACGAGCAGTACTTC. It encodes CASSRTGLSYEQYF.

The rearrangement links TRBV4-1 to TRBJ2-1; D remains unclear. CDR1 is MGHRA and CDR2 is YSYEKL in the germline V gene. Between the trimmed V and J ends, which lost 4 bases and 5 bases, there was a span of 15 bases. The CDR3 is made up of 15 amino acids. CDR3 DNA: TGCGCCAGCAGCCCTACCGGCCAAGAAAACAATGAGCAGTTCTTC. This encodes CASSPTGQENNEQFF.

This clone was picked up one time. V and J are TRBV5-4 and TRBJ2-5, with TRBD2 matching over 12 bases. Germline CDR1 and CDR2: SGHNT and YYREEE (reference sequence). J gave up 5 bases and V 3 bases, and 5 bases lay outside the gene matches. CDR3 length equals 15 residues. This CDR3 is CASSSRLAGEETQYF. CDR3 in DNA: TGTGCCAGCAGCTCCCGACTAGCGGGGGAGGAGACCCAGTACTTC.

The gene calls are TRBV20-1 and TRBJ2-4; D is ambiguous. Germline CDR1 reads DFQATT; CDR2 reads SNEGSKA (reference sequence). The CDR3 loop spans 10 amino acids. The germline V and J ends were trimmed by 2 bases and 13 bases, with 9 bases remaining between them. The CDR3 nucleotides are TGCAGTGCTAGACGAGACCGGCAGTACTTC. Translated: CSARRDRQYF.

The rearrangement links TRBV2 to TRBJ2-1; D call uncertain. In germline, CDR1 is SNHLY, CDR2 FYNNEI. This CDR3 comprises 11 residues. Trimming left V 1 base short and J 5 bases short, with 0 bases between. The CDR3, as DNA: TGTGCCAGCAGTGAAGACAATGAGCAGTTCTTC. Its protein is CASSEDNEQFF.

This rearrangement joins TRBV5-1 to TRBJ2-1; 11 nucleotides match TRBD2. This CDR3 contains 16 residues. Germline V gene sequence: CDR1 SGHRS, CDR2 YFSETQ. V shed 2 bases, J shed 7 bases, and the junction held 8 bases outside the gene matches. The CDR3 nucleotides read TGCGCCAGCAGCTTAGGGAATAGCGGGAGGGGTAATGAGCAGTTCTTC. Protein product: CASSLGNSGRGNEQFF.

The chain has TRBV2 and TRBJ1-1, with D possibly TRBD1 on 6 matching bases. V lost 0 bases, J lost 3 bases, and 11 bases lay in between. The CDR3 is 15 residues long. CDR1 SNHLY and CDR2 FYNNEI come from the germline V gene. CDR3 in DNA: TGTGCCAGCAGTGAAGCGTCTAGGGGGGACACTGAAGCTTTCTTT. Translation gives CASSEASRGDTEAFF.

This sequence joins TRBV7-6 and TRBJ2-1, with D possibly matching TRBD2 (5 bases). V lost 3 bases to trimming and J lost 12 bases, with 9 bases between them. The CDR3 has 11 residues. Germline CDR1 and CDR2: SGHVS and FNYEAQ. CDR3: CASSFGERQFF. The CDR3 nucleotides are TGTGCCAGCAGCTTCGGGGAGCGGCAGTTCTTC. The variable domain in full, with the rest retrieved from reference TRBV7-6 and TRBJ2-1, is GAGVSQSPRYKVTKRGQDVALRCDPISGHVSLYWYRQALGQGPEFLTYFNYEAQQDKSGLPNDRFSAERPEGSISTLTIQRTEQRDSAMYRCASSFGERQFFGPGTRLTVL.

The rearrangement joins TRBV6-1 to TRBJ2-2; D gene ambiguous. The CDR3 spans 13 residues. Trimming pared 7 bases from V and 1 base from J, leaving 7 bases between. Germline CDR1 MNHNS, CDR2 SASEGT. DNA for the CDR3: TGTGCCAGCACAATCTGGAACACCGGGGAGCTGTTTTTT. Protein sequence: CASTIWNTGELFF.

The J gene is TRBJ2-7, the V gene TRBV4-1; 8 positions agree with TRBD1. The V gene's germline CDR1 is MGHRA and CDR2 YSYEKL. V shed 4 bases, J shed 6 bases, and the junction held 5 bases outside the gene matches. This CDR3 has 13 residues. The CDR3 region is CASSRGQGLEQYF. The CDR3 bases are TGCGCCAGCAGCCGTGGACAGGGACTCGAGCAGTACTTC.

The chain uses TRBV7-8 and TRBJ2-3; 7 bases match TRBD2. Looked up from germline, CDR1 is SGHVS and CDR2 is FQNEAQ. The CDR3 extends over 15 amino acids. With 2 bases clipped from V and 4 bases from J, the junction kept 6 bases outside the gene matches. In DNA, the CDR3 is TGTGCCAGCAGCTTAATTTTGCGGGAGTCAGATACGCAGTATTTT. The encoded protein is CASSLILRESDTQYF.

The chain combines TRBV2 with TRBJ1-3; tentative D call: TRBD1 (6 bases). The germline gives CDR1 SNHLY, CDR2 FYNNEI. V dropped 6 bases and J dropped 0 bases, with 15 bases sitting between them. CDR3 length: 16 amino acids. In DNA, the CDR3 is TGTGCCAGCAGCCTCAGGGGAACGAGCTCTGGAAACACCATATATTTT. Amino acid sequence: CASSLRGTSSGNTIYF. The whole variable domain, remainder taken from reference TRBV2 and TRBJ1-3, is EPEVTQTPSHQVTQMGQEVILRCVPISNHLYFYWYRQILGQKVEFLVSFYNNEISEKSEIFDDQFSVERPDGSNFTLKIRSTKLEDSAMYFCASSLRGTSSGNTIYFGEGSWLTVV.

V usage is TRBV2 and J usage is TRBJ1-5, with D tentatively TRBD1 (6 bases). CDR3 length equals 16 residues. Germline lookup yields CDR1 SNHLY and CDR2 FYNNEI. V was cut by 6 bases and J by 4 bases, with 19 bases left in between. CDR3 DNA sequence: TGTGCCAGCAGAGGGGGGGACACGAGCTTAAATCAGCCCCAGCATTTT. This encodes CASRGGDTSLNQPQHF.

This clone has only one observation. V and J are TRBV14 and TRBJ2-1, with D possibly matching TRBD2 (5 bases). Trimming stripped 6 bases from V and 4 bases from J, with 25 bases between. Germline assignment: CDR1 SGHDN and CDR2 FVKESK. The CDR3 spans 18 residues. DNA of the CDR3: TGTGCCAGCAGTCTACGAGGGAGTATGGCGGGCCCTTACAATGAGCAGTTCTTC. Encoded protein: CASSLRGSMAGPYNEQFF.

The rearrangement uses TRBV6-1 and TRBJ2-7, with 9 bases matching TRBD1. Germline V CDR1 and CDR2: MNHNS, SASEGT. This CDR3 is 15 amino acids long. The V and J ends lost 1 base and 9 bases, in that order; junction bases with no gene match: 10. CDR3 sequence (DNA): TGTGCCAGCAGTGAAGGCCGGGGACAGGGAATGGGGCAGTACTTC. Amino acid sequence: CASSEGRGQGMGQYF.

The rearrangement links TRBV6-6 to TRBJ2-2; a possible D gene is TRBD1 (6 bases). Trimming pared 2 bases from V and 2 bases from J, leaving 9 bases between. The CDR3 loop spans 15 amino acids. Germline CDR1 reads MNHNY; CDR2 reads SVGAGI (reference sequence). The CDR3 sequence is CASSYRTDNTGELFF. The CDR3, as DNA: TGTGCCAGCAGTTACCGGACAGACAACACCGGGGAGCTGTTTTTT.

CDR3: CASSSRGGRTEAFF. CDR3 in DNA: TGTGCCAGCAGTTCCCGGGGAGGTCGGACTGAAGCTTTCTTT. The rearrangement uses TRBV28 and TRBJ1-1, with no clear D. The length of the CDR3 is 14 residues. Trimming cost V 4 bases and J 5 bases, with 14 bases left between them. Germline V CDR1 and CDR2: MDHEN, SYDVKM.

V gene TRBV27 combines with J gene TRBJ1-1; D is unresolved. The CDR3 spans 14 residues. Germline CDR1 is MNHEY and CDR2 is SMNVEV (reference sequence). V lost 4 bases, J lost 4 bases, and 13 bases lay in between. The CDR3 loop reads CASSSPGWGTEAFF. DNA of the CDR3: TGTGCCAGCAGTTCTCCCGGTTGGGGCACTGAAGCTTTCTTT.

A word on this clone: Other DNA sequences in this sample translate to the same CDR3. The genes are TRBV28 and TRBJ1-1, with D perhaps matching TRBD1 (5 bases). Germline V CDR1 and CDR2: MDHEN, SYDVKM. V was shortened by 2 bases and J by 4 bases, with 8 bases between the two germline ends. The CDR3 is made up of 13 amino acids. The CDR3 loop is CASSLGGRTEAFF. The CDR3 nucleotides read TGTGCCAGCAGTTTAGGGGGTCGCACTGAAGCTTTCTTT.

The genes are TRBV9 and TRBJ2-1, with D maybe TRBD2 (6 bases). V dropped 4 bases and J dropped 0 bases, with 14 bases sitting between them. The CDR3 loop spans 16 amino acids. Germline loops: CDR1 SGDLS, CDR2 YYNGEE. CDR3 in amino acids: CASSPSGLRSYNEQFF. The CDR3 DNA follows: TGTGCCAGCAGCCCCTCGGGACTCCGCTCCTACAATGAGCAGTTCTTC. The complete variable domain, with remaining parts taken from reference TRBV9 and TRBJ2-1, reads DSGVTQTPKHLITATGQRVTLRCSPRSGDLSVYWYQQSLDQGLQFLIQYYNGEERAKGNILERFSAQQFPDLHSELNLSSLELGDSALYFCASSPSGLRSYNEQFFGPGTRLTVL.

V usage is TRBV11-2 and J usage is TRBJ2-7; D unclear. The germline V gene encodes CDR1 SGHAT and CDR2 FQNNGV. V was shortened by 3 bases and J by 4 bases, with 7 bases between the two germline ends. The CDR3 has 12 residues. As DNA, the CDR3 is TGTGCCAGCAGCTTTAAACTGTACGAGCAGTACTTC. Amino acid sequence: CASSFKLYEQYF. Full variable domain (remainder filled in from reference TRBV11-2 and TRBJ2-7): EAGVAQSPRYKIIEKRQSVAFWCNPISGHATLYWYQQILGQGPKLLIQFQNNGVVDDSQLPKDRFSAERLKGVDSTLKIQPAKLEDSAVYLCASSFKLYEQYFGPGTRLTVT.

Concerning this clone: This sample also contains other DNA sequences that code for the same CDR3. The chain employs TRBV7-9 and TRBJ2-5, with D tentatively TRBD1 (6 bases). This CDR3 spans 13 amino acids. The V gene lost 0 bases and the J gene lost 4 bases, with 6 bases spanning the gap. Germline-derived CDR1 and CDR2 are SEHNR and FQNEAQ (reference sequence). CDR3 coding DNA: TGTGCCAGCAGCTTAGCAGGGGGAGAGACCCAGTACTTC. Protein sequence: CASSLAGGETQYF.